The 32 T cell receptor beta chains given below trace back to one sample, sequenced in a study of shared clonotypes between healthy human individuals. Clones were read by immunoSEQ multiplex PCR, and TCRdb kept only the in-frame ones, dropping some. Of about 2.4 million clones in the sample, more than 90% are singletons; the top ten hold over 0.12%. Sequencing was performed on naive CD4+ T cells sorted from blood. As for subset: CD45RA+ positively selected. These receptors were taken from a man aged 18 to 30 in good health.

The chain links TRBV10-1 to TRBJ2-7; no reliable D call. CDR1 is WNHNN, CDR2 SYGVQD, per germline (reference sequence). There are 14 residues in the CDR3. Trimming shortened V by 0 bases and J by 7 bases, and 13 bases separated the two germline ends. The CDR3 DNA follows: TGCGCCAGCAGTGAGTCGGTTCGTGGACGGGAGCAGTACTTC. Its translation: CASSESVRGREQYF.

V gene TRBV10-1 combines with J gene TRBJ2-1; a weak D match, TRBD1 (6 bases). V was cut by 0 bases and J by 7 bases, with 16 bases left in between. Germline V lookup: CDR1 WNHNN, CDR2 SYGVQD (reference sequence). The CDR3 runs 16 residues. The CDR3 loop reads CASSESAGIGQNEQFF. CDR3 nucleotide sequence: TGCGCCAGCAGTGAGTCCGCAGGGATAGGACAGAATGAGCAGTTCTTC.

V is TRBV18 and J is TRBJ2-3; D might be TRBD2 (6 bases). Trimming left V 3 bases short and J 5 bases short, with 12 bases between. Looked up from germline, CDR1 is KGHSH and CDR2 is LQKENI. There are 14 residues in the CDR3. This CDR3 reads CASSPSGYGDTQYF. The CDR3 DNA sequence: TGTGCCAGCTCACCTAGCGGTTACGGAGATACGCAGTATTTT.

This clone occurred once. The chain combines TRBV29-1 with TRBJ2-5, with TRBD1 identical over 7 bases. The CDR3 length is 13 residues. The V gene end was trimmed by 8 bases and the J gene end by 2 bases; junction bases not matched to a gene: 8. Germline V gene sequence: CDR1 SQVTM, CDR2 ANQGSEA. The CDR3: CSSRQGKQETQYF. CDR3 in DNA: TGCAGCAGCAGACAGGGTAAACAAGAGACCCAGTACTTC.

The V and J genes are TRBV10-3 and TRBJ1-5; 11 bases are a match to TRBD1. Germline lookup yields CDR1 ENHRY and CDR2 SYGVKD. This CDR3 comprises 15 residues. The ends lost 4 bases at V and 6 bases at J; junction bases unmatched: 5. The CDR3 protein is CAISVGQGAGQPQHF. CDR3 coding DNA: TGTGCCATCAGTGTCGGACAGGGGGCGGGTCAGCCCCAGCATTTT.

This rearrangement joins TRBV25-1 to TRBJ2-7; 7 nucleotides align to TRBD1. Trimming took 2 bases from V and 1 from J; bases not matched to a gene: 5. Germline V gene data show CDR1 as MGHDK and CDR2 as SYGVNS. This CDR3 is 15 amino acids long. Here the CDR3 reads CASSERGGLSYEQYF. CDR3 DNA sequence: TGTGCCAGCAGTGAAAGAGGGGGCCTATCCTACGAGCAGTACTTC.

V usage is TRBV12-5 and J usage is TRBJ2-1; 10 nucleotides align to TRBD2. After removal of 1 base from V and 2 bases from J, the junction contained 5 bases not matched to a gene. Germline V gene data show CDR1 as LGHNT and CDR2 as FRNRAP. The CDR3 loop spans 17 amino acids. CDR3 nucleotides: TGTGCTAGTGGTTTGGCACAGGGGACTAGCGCCTACAATGAGCAGTTCTTC. This sequence encodes CASGLAQGTSAYNEQFF.

The chain combines TRBV7-9 with TRBJ1-3; perhaps TRBD1 as D (5 bases). Germline lookup yields CDR1 SEHNR and CDR2 FQNEAQ (reference sequence). The CDR3 totals 16 residues. Between the trimmed V and J ends, which lost 1 base and 4 bases, there was a span of 14 bases. The CDR3 spells CASSLGVGARGNTIYF. The CDR3 DNA reads TGTGCCAGCAGCTTAGGAGTCGGGGCGCGAGGAAACACCATATATTTT.

Note on this clone: The junction departs from germline at one end; a sequencing error may be responsible. The gene calls are TRBV5-8 and TRBJ1-5; 8 positions match TRBD1. Germline lookup yields CDR1 SGHTS and CDR2 YDEGEE. This CDR3 is 11 amino acids long. CDR3 nucleotide sequence: TGTGCCAGCAGCTTGGCGGGACAGGCGGGATTT. Translation: CASSLAGQAGF. Variable domain in full (rest from reference TRBV5-8 and TRBJ1-5): EAGVTQSPTHLIKTRGQQATLRCSPISGHTSVYWYQQALGLGLQFLLWYDEGEERNRGNFPPRFSGRQFPNYSSELNVNALELEDSALYLCASSLAGQAGFGDGTRLSIL.

The rearrangement uses TRBV29-1 and TRBJ2-3, with D perhaps TRBD1 (5 bases). Germline V lookup: CDR1 SQVTM, CDR2 ANQGSEA. The CDR3 contains 12 residues. V dropped 0 bases and J dropped 6 bases, with 7 bases sitting between them. This CDR3 reads CSVEDGADTQYF. In nucleotides, the CDR3 is TGCAGCGTTGAAGATGGGGCGGATACGCAGTATTTT.

The rearrangement links TRBV5-8 to TRBJ1-5, with no clear D. The CDR3 sequence is 16 residues long. Germline CDR1 and CDR2: SGHTS and YDEGEE. V shed 3 bases and J shed 7 bases, with 20 bases lying between them. CDR3 amino acids: CASSSLTYVGPQPQHF. The CDR3 DNA follows: TGTGCCAGCAGCTCGTTGACCTATGTCGGCCCCCAGCCCCAGCATTTT.

The chain links TRBV19 to TRBJ2-7, with TRBD1 matching 10 bases. Trimming removed 3 bases from V and 9 bases from J; junction bases left unmatched: 8. Germline loops: CDR1 LNHDA, CDR2 SQIVND (reference sequence). The CDR3 has 14 amino acids. The CDR3 loop is CASSIDRGRGVQYF. CDR3 sequence (DNA): TGTGCCAGTAGTATTGACAGGGGGCGCGGAGTGCAGTACTTC.

The rearrangement uses TRBV6-6 and TRBJ1-5; D possibly corresponds to TRBD1 (6 bases). Trimming took off 6 bases at V and 10 bases at J, with 13 bases between the two ends. The CDR3 has 12 amino acids. Germline CDR1 reads MNHNY; CDR2 reads SVGAGI (reference sequence). CDR3 protein: CASSGTSHPQHF. CDR3 coding DNA: TGTGCCAGCAGCGGGACATCTCATCCCCAGCATTTT.

This clone was observed at least ten times. The rearrangement links TRBV7-6 to TRBJ2-5, with a tentative D call TRBD2 (6 bases). Trimming cost V 1 base and J 1 base, with 16 bases left between them. Germline assignment: CDR1 SGHVS and CDR2 FNYEAQ. CDR3 size: 17 residues. Here the CDR3 reads CASSLDPPGSLQETQYF. As DNA, the CDR3 is TGTGCCAGCAGCTTAGACCCTCCCGGGAGCCTCCAAGAGACCCAGTACTTC.

The chain uses TRBV27 and TRBJ1-1; a weak D match, TRBD1 (5 bases). The CDR3 is 15 residues long. Deletions cut 1 base from V and 0 bases from J, with 9 bases between. CDR1 is MNHEY and CDR2 is SMNVEV in the germline V gene (reference sequence). Here the CDR3 reads CASSLFPGMNTEAFF. As DNA, the CDR3 is TGTGCCAGCAGTTTATTTCCAGGGATGAACACTGAAGCTTTCTTT.

A remark on this clone: Other DNA sequences in this sample translate to the same CDR3. The V gene is TRBV19, the J gene TRBJ2-3; 7 nucleotides line up with TRBD1. The germline CDR1 and CDR2 sequences are LNHDA and SQIVND (reference sequence). V shed 3 bases, J shed 0 bases, and the junction held 3 bases outside the gene matches. The CDR3 has 15 residues. CDR3 nucleotides: TGTGCCAGTAGTATGGGACAGACAAGCACAGATACGCAGTATTTT. It codes for CASSMGQTSTDTQYF.

This rearrangement joins TRBV15 to TRBJ2-5; D possibly corresponds to TRBD2 (5 bases). This CDR3 has 13 residues. Looked up from germline, CDR1 is LNHNV and CDR2 is YYDKDF (reference sequence). The V end was cut by 8 bases, the J end by 5 bases, with 15 bases between. The CDR3 bases are TGTGCCACCCGCGATAGGCCGGGGGAGACCCAGTACTTC. Protein sequence: CATRDRPGETQYF.

The rearrangement uses TRBV14 and TRBJ1-1; D gene ambiguous. Looked up from germline, CDR1 is SGHDN and CDR2 is FVKESK. V was pared by 4 bases and J by 0 bases, with 6 bases between. This CDR3 has 13 residues. The CDR3 sequence: CASSPAMNTEAFF. In nucleotides, the CDR3 is TGTGCCAGCAGCCCCGCCATGAACACTGAAGCTTTCTTT.

CDR3 loop: CASSLTSGRADTQYF. The CDR3 DNA is TGTGCCAGCAGCCTTACTAGCGGGAGGGCAGATACGCAGTATTTT. The chain carries TRBV7-2 and TRBJ2-3; 13 positions match TRBD2. CDR1 and CDR2 (germline): SGHTA, FQGNSA. The CDR3 consists of 15 residues. V lost 5 bases, J lost 4 bases, and 3 bases stayed unmatched. Full variable domain (missing parts from reference TRBV7-2 and TRBJ2-3): GAGVSQSPSNKVTEKGKDVELRCDPISGHTALYWYRQSLGQGLEFLIYFQGNSAPDKSGLPSDRFSAERTGGSVSTLTIQRTQQEDSAVYLCASSLTSGRADTQYFGPGTRLTVL.

The V gene is TRBV2, the J gene TRBJ2-4; TRBD2 agrees at 12 bases. V lost 4 bases and J lost 8; bases outside the gene matches: 12. The CDR3 has 17 residues. Per the germline V gene, CDR1 is SNHLY and CDR2 is FYNNEI. The DNA for the CDR3 is TGTGCCAGCAGTGCCCCGTGGCTAGCGGGAGGGGCGGACATTCAGTACTTC. Translated, it gives CASSAPWLAGGADIQYF.

This clone was found once. The gene calls are TRBV27 and TRBJ1-1; D remains unclear. Germline CDR1 MNHEY, CDR2 SMNVEV (reference sequence). With 4 bases removed from V and 0 bases from J, the gap between germline ends came to 9 bases. The CDR3 is 14 amino acids. CDR3 nucleotides: TGTGCCAGCAGTTCCCGATGGATGAACACTGAAGCTTTCTTT. Its protein product is CASSSRWMNTEAFF.

The chain has TRBV27 and TRBJ2-3; 8 bases fit TRBD1. Losses at the gene ends were 9 bases for V and 1 base for J; bases not matched to a gene: 6. The germline V gene encodes CDR1 MNHEY and CDR2 SMNVEV (reference sequence). The length of the CDR3 is 14 residues. The CDR3 spells CASRTGIGTDTQYF. The DNA for the CDR3 is TGTGCCAGTCGGACAGGGATCGGCACAGATACGCAGTATTTT.

The rearrangement joins TRBV5-1 to TRBJ1-4, with a tentative D call TRBD1 (5 bases). The CDR3 totals 15 residues. Germline CDR1 and CDR2: SGHRS and YFSETQ. Deletions cut 2 bases from V and 5 bases from J, with 13 bases between. The CDR3 is CASSLYRGGNEKLFF. DNA of the CDR3: TGCGCCAGCAGCTTATATCGGGGCGGCAATGAAAAACTGTTTTTT. Looking up the rest from reference TRBV5-1 and TRBJ1-4 gives the full variable domain: KAGVTQTPRYLIKTRGQQVTLSCSPISGHRSVSWYQQTPGQGLQFLFEYFSETQRNKGNFPGRFSGRQFSNSRSEMNVSTLELGDSALYLCASSLYRGGNEKLFFGSGTQLSVL.

The chain joins TRBV7-8 to TRBJ2-7, with no clear D. The V gene lost 2 bases and the J gene lost 6 bases, with 20 bases spanning the gap. This CDR3 region has 16 residues. Germline V CDR1 and CDR2: SGHVS, FQNEAQ. This chain's CDR3 is CASSLIGLPQFGEQYF. DNA for the CDR3: TGTGCCAGCAGCTTAATAGGTTTACCCCAGTTCGGCGAGCAGTACTTC.

The genes are TRBV5-1 and TRBJ2-3; D perhaps matches TRBD2 (6 bases). The CDR3 runs to 14 residues. V was pared by 7 bases and J by 2 bases, with 14 bases between. Germline loops: CDR1 SGHRS, CDR2 YFSETQ. The CDR3 spells CASRGTVNTDTQYF. The CDR3 DNA follows: TGCGCCAGCCGAGGGACTGTCAACACAGATACGCAGTATTTT.

The chain uses TRBV9 and TRBJ2-3; D unclear. The V and J ends lost 0 bases and 4 bases respectively, with 9 bases between them. Germline V gene sequence: CDR1 SGDLS, CDR2 YYNGEE. The CDR3 is 14 residues long. The CDR3 DNA reads TGTGCCAGCAGCGTAGATGTCTCCCCAGATACGCAGTATTTT. Protein product: CASSVDVSPDTQYF.

This clone has only a few counts. This rearrangement joins TRBV30 to TRBJ2-2; D gene uncertain. Trimming stripped 0 bases from V and 4 bases from J, with 9 bases between. The CDR3 is 14 amino acids. Germline-derived CDR1 and CDR2 are GTSNPN and SVGIG (reference sequence). DNA of the CDR3: TGTGCCTGGAGTGTAGGGTTACGCACCGGGGAGCTGTTTTTT. Amino acid sequence: CAWSVGLRTGELFF.

The V gene is TRBV18, the J gene TRBJ1-5; a possible D gene is TRBD1 (5 bases). The CDR3 consists of 16 residues. With 3 bases removed from V and 3 bases from J, the gap between germline ends came to 15 bases. CDR1 and CDR2 from the germline V gene are KGHSH and LQKENI. The CDR3 nucleotides are TGTGCCAGCTCACCGAGCGGAGGGGCGCTCAATCAGCCCCAGCATTTT. Translating it yields CASSPSGGALNQPQHF. Complete variable domain (other parts from reference TRBV18 and TRBJ1-5): NAGVMQNPRHLVRRRGQEARLRCSPMKGHSHVYWYRQLPEEGLKFMVYLQKENIIDESGMPKERFSAEFPKEGPSILRIQQVVRGDSAAYFCASSPSGGALNQPQHFGDGTRLSIL.

This rearrangement joins TRBV30 to TRBJ2-1, with a tentative D call TRBD1 (6 bases). The CDR3 sequence is 11 residues long. CDR1 GTSNPN and CDR2 SVGIG come from the germline V gene (reference sequence). Trimming left V 4 bases short and J 6 bases short, with 7 bases between. CDR3: CAWNRANEQFF. CDR3 bases: TGTGCCTGGAACAGGGCCAATGAGCAGTTCTTC.

This clone has a single count. Here the CDR3 DNA reads TGCGCCAGCAGCTTGGGGGGGAGGAGGCAGCCCCAGCATTTT. Protein: CASSLGGRRQPQHF. The chain employs TRBV5-1 and TRBJ1-5; D might be TRBD1 (5 bases). The CDR3 runs 14 residues. The V and J ends lost 0 bases and 7 bases respectively, with 11 bases between them. Germline assignment: CDR1 SGHRS and CDR2 YFSETQ. The full variable domain, in which reference TRBV5-1 and TRBJ1-5 provide the parts outside the CDR3, is KAGVTQTPRYLIKTRGQQVTLSCSPISGHRSVSWYQQTPGQGLQFLFEYFSETQRNKGNFPGRFSGRQFSNSRSEMNVSTLELGDSALYLCASSLGGRRQPQHFGDGTRLSIL.

This clone was seen a few times. The rearrangement joins TRBV10-2 to TRBJ1-1; D is unresolved. From germline, CDR1 is WSHSY and CDR2 SAAADI. V was cut by 3 bases and J by 0 bases, with 8 bases left in between. There are 14 residues in the CDR3. For the CDR3, the DNA is TGCGCCAGCAGTGATTGGGCAGTGAACACTGAAGCTTTCTTT. It specifies CASSDWAVNTEAFF.

The chain combines TRBV4-2 with TRBJ1-2, with D unresolved. The CDR3 consists of 15 residues. Germline CDR1 is LGHNA and CDR2 is YNFKEQ. V lost 1 base, J lost 0 bases, and 9 bases lay in between. The CDR3 spells CASSQATSANYGYTF. The CDR3 region has the DNA TGTGCCAGCAGCCAAGCGACATCCGCTAACTATGGCTACACCTTC.